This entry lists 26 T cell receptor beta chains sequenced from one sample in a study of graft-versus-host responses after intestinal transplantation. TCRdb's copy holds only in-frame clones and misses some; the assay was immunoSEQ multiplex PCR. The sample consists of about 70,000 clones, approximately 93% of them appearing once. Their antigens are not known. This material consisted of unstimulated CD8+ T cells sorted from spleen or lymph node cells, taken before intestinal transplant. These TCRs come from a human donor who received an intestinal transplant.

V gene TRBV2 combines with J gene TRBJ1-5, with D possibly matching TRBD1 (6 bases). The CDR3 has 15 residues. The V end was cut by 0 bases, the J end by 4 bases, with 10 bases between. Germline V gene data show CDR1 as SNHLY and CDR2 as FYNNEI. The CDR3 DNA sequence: TGTGCCAGCAGTGAAGCGGGGGCAGATAATCAGCCCCAGCATTTT. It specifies CASSEAGADNQPQHF.

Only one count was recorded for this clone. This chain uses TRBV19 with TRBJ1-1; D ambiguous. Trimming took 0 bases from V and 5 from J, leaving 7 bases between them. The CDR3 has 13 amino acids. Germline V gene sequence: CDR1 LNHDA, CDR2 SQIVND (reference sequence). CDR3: CASSIDGETEAFF. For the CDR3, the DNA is TGTGCCAGTAGTATAGATGGGGAGACTGAAGCTTTCTTT.

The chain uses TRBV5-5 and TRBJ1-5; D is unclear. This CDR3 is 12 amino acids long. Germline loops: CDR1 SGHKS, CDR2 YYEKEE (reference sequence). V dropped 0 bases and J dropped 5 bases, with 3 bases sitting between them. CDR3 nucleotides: TGTGCCAGCAGCTTGGGAGATCAGCCCCAGCATTTT. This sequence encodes CASSLGDQPQHF.

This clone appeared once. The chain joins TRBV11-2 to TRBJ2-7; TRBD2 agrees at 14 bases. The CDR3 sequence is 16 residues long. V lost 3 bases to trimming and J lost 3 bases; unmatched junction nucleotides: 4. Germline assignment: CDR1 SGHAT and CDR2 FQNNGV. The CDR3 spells CASSFPGTSGSYEQYF. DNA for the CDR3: TGTGCCAGCAGCTTTCCCGGGACTAGCGGGAGCTACGAGCAGTACTTC.

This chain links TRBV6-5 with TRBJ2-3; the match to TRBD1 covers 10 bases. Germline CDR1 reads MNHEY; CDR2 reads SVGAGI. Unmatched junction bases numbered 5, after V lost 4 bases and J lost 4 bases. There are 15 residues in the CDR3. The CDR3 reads CASSSDRGAADTQYF. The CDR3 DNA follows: TGTGCCAGCAGTTCGGACAGGGGGGCGGCAGATACGCAGTATTTT.

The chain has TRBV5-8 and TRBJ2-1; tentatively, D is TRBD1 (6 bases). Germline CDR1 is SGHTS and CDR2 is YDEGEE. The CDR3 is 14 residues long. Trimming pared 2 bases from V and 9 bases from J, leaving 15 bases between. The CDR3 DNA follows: TGTGCCAGCAGCTTTGGGGGCTTATTGAGTGAGCAGTTCTTC. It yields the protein CASSFGGLLSEQFF.

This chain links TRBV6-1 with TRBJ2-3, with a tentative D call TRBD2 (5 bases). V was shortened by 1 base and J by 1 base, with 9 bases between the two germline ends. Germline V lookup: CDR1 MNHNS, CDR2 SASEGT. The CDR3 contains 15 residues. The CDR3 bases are TGTGCCAGCAGTGAAGAGGACGGGGGCACAGATACGCAGTATTTT. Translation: CASSEEDGGTDTQYF.

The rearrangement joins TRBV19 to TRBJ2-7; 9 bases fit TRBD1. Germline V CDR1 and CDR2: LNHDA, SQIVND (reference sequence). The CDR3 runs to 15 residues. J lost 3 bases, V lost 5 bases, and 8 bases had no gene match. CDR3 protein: CASSLPGQGLYEQYF. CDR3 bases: TGTGCCAGTAGTCTACCGGGACAGGGCCTCTACGAGCAGTACTTC.

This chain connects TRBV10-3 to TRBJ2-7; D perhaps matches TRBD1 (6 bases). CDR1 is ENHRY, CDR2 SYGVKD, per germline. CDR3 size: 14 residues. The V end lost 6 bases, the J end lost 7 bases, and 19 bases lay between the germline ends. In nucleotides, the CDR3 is TGTGCCATCAGCCCACTCGAAACAGGGTTTGAGCAGTACTTC. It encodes CAISPLETGFEQYF.

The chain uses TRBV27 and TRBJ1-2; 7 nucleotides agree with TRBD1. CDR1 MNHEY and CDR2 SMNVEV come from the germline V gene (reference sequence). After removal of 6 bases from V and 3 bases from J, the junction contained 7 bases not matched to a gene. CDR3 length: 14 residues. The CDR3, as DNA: TGTGCCAGCAGAGCCTCCGGGACAGACTATGGCTACACCTTC. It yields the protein CASRASGTDYGYTF.

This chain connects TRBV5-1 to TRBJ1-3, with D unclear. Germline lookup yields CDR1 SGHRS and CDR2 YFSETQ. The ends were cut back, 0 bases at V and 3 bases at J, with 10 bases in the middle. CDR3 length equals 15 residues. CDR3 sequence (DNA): TGCGCCAGCAGCTTGGACAAAGCTGATGGAAACACCATATATTTT. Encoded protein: CASSLDKADGNTIYF. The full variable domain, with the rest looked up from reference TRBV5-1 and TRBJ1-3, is KAGVTQTPRYLIKTRGQQVTLSCSPISGHRSVSWYQQTPGQGLQFLFEYFSETQRNKGNFPGRFSGRQFSNSRSEMNVSTLELGDSALYLCASSLDKADGNTIYFGEGSWLTVV.

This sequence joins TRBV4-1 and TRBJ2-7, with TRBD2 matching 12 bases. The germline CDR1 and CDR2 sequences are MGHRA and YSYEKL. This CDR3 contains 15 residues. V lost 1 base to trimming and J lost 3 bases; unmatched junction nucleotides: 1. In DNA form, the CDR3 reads TGCGCCAGCAGCCAAGGGGGACTAGCGGGCTACGAGCAGTACTTC. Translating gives CASSQGGLAGYEQYF.

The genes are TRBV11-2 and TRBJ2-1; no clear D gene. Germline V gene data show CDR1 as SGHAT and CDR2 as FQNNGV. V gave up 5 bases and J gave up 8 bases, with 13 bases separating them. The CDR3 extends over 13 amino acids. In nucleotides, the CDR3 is TGTGCCAGCAGCCTAACCATGATCTATGAGCAGTTCTTC. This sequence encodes CASSLTMIYEQFF. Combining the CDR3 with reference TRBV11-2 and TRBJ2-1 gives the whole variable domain EAGVAQSPRYKIIEKRQSVAFWCNPISGHATLYWYQQILGQGPKLLIQFQNNGVVDDSQLPKDRFSAERLKGVDSTLKIQPAKLEDSAVYLCASSLTMIYEQFFGPGTRLTVL.

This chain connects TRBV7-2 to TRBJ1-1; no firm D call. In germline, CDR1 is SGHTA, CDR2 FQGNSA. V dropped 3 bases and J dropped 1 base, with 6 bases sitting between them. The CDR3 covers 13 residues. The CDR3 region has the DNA TGTGCCAGCAGCTTCAGCGAGAACACTGAAGCTTTCTTT. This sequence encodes CASSFSENTEAFF. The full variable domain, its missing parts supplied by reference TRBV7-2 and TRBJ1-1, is GAGVSQSPSNKVTEKGKDVELRCDPISGHTALYWYRQSLGQGLEFLIYFQGNSAPDKSGLPSDRFSAERTGGSVSTLTIQRTQQEDSAVYLCASSFSENTEAFFGQGTRLTVV.

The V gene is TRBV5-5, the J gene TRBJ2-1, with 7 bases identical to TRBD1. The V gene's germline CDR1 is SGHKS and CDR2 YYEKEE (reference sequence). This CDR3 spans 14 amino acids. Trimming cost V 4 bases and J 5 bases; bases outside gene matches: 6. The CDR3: CASSPWDSNNEQFF. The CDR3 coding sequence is TGTGCCAGCAGCCCCTGGGACAGTAACAATGAGCAGTTCTTC.

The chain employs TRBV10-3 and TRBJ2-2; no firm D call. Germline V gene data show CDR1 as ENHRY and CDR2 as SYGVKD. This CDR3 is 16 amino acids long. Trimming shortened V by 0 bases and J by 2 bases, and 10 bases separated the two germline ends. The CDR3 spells CAISESLADNTGELFF. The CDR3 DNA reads TGTGCCATCAGTGAGTCTTTGGCGGACAACACCGGGGAGCTGTTTTTT.

DNA of the CDR3: TGTGCCACCCAAAGAGAGGGAGATTGGCGCAATGAGCAGTTCTTC. This sequence encodes CATQREGDWRNEQFF. V gene TRBV11-2 combines with J gene TRBJ2-1, with a weak D call TRBD2 (5 bases). The CDR3 is 15 amino acids. The germline V gene has CDR1 SGHAT and CDR2 FQNNGV. With 10 bases removed from V and 6 bases from J, the gap between germline ends came to 22 bases.

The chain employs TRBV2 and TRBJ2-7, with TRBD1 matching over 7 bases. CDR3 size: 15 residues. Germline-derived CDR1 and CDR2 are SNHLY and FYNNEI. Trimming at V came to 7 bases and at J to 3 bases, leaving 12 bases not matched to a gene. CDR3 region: CASTWDSKDNYEQYF. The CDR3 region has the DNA TGTGCCAGCACCTGGGACAGCAAGGATAACTACGAGCAGTACTTC.

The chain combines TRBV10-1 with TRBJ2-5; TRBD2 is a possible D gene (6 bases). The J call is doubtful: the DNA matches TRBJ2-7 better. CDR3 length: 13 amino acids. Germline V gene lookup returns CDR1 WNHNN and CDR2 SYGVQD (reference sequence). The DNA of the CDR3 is TGCGCCAGCAGTGAGAGTAGCGGCTACGAGCAGTACTTC. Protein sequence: CASSESSGYEQYF.

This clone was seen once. CDR3 in amino acids: CSVGQNTEAFF. Here the CDR3 DNA reads TGCAGCGTCGGACAGAACACTGAAGCTTTCTTT. The V call is TRBV29-1, the J call TRBJ1-1; tentative D call: TRBD1 (5 bases). The CDR3 consists of 11 residues. The germline gives CDR1 SQVTM, CDR2 ANQGSEA. Trimming left V 6 bases short and J 1 base short, with 6 bases between.

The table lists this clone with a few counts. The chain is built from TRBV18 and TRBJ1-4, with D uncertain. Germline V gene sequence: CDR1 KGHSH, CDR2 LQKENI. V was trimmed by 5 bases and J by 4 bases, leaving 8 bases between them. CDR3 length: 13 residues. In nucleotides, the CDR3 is TGTGCCAGCTCAGAACGGATTAATGAAAAACTGTTTTTT. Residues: CASSERINEKLFF.

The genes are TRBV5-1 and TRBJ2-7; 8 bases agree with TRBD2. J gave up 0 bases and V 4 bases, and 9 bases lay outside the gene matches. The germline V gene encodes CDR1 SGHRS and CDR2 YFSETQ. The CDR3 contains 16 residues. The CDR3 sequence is CASSPSTSGTSYEQYF. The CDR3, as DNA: TGCGCCAGCAGCCCCTCTACTAGCGGTACCTCCTACGAGCAGTACTTC.

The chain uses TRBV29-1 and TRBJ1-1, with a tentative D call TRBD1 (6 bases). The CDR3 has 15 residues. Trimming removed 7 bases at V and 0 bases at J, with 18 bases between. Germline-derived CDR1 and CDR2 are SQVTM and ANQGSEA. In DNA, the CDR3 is TGCAGCGCTGGGGATAGGGGGGGCGTGAACACTGAAGCTTTCTTT. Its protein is CSAGDRGGVNTEAFF.

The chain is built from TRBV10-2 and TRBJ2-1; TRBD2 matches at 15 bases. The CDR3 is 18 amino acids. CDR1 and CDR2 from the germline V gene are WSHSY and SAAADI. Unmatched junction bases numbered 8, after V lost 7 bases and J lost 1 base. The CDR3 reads CASKREGLAGGSYNEQFF. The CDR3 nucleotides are TGCGCCAGCAAAAGAGAAGGACTAGCGGGGGGGTCCTACAATGAGCAGTTCTTC.

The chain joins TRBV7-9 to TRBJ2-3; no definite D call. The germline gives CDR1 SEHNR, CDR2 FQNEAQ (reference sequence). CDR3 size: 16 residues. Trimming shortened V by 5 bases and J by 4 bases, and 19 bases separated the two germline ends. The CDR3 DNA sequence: TGTGCCAGCAGCAACGACGGCTGGATCGGAGCAGATACGCAGTATTTT. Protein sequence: CASSNDGWIGADTQYF.

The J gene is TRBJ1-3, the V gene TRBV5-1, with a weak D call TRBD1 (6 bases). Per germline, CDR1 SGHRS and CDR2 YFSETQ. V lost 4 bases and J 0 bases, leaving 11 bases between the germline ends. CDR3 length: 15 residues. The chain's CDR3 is CASSPTGSSGNTIYF. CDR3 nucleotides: TGCGCCAGCAGCCCCACAGGGAGCTCTGGAAACACCATATATTTT.